The sequence of this T cell receptor (beta chain) was determined in a study of blood T cell repertoires in COVID-19. TCRdb keeps only in-frame clones here, not all; method: immunoSEQ multiplex PCR. The repertoire has around 300,000 clones, 87% of them found once; the top ten carry 1%. The V and J ends lost 1 base and 6 bases respectively, with 5 bases between them. CDR1 and CDR2 (germline): MDHEN, SYDVKM. This CDR3 comprises 12 residues. Sequenced sample: peripheral blood. The genes are TRBV28 and TRBJ2-3; no definite D call. The TCR sequence derives from a man in his fifties with active or convalescent COVID-19. In DNA, the CDR3 is TGTGCCAGCAGTTTATTCGGGGATACGCAGTATTTT. It yields the protein CASSLFGDTQYF. Full variable domain (missing parts from reference TRBV28 and TRBJ2-3): DVKVTQSSRYLVKRTGEKVFLECVQDMDHENMFWYRQDPGLGLRLIYFSYDVKMKEKGDIPEGYSVSREKKERFSLILESASTNQTSMYLCASSLFGDTQYFGPGTRLTVL.